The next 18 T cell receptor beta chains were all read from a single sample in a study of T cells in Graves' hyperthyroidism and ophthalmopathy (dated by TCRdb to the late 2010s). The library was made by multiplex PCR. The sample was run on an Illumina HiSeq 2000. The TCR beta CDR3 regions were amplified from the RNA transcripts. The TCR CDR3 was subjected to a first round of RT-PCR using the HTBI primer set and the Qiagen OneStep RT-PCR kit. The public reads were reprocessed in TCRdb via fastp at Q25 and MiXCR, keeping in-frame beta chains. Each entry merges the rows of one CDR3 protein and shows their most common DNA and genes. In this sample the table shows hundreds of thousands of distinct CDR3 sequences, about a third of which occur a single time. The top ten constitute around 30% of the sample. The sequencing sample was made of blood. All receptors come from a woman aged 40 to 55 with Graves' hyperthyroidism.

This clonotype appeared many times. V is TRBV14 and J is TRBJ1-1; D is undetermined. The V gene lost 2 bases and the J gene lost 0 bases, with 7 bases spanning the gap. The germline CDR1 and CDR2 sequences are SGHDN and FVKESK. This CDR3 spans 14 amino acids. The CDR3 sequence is CASSQSSLNTEAFF. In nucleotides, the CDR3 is TGTGCCAGCAGCCAAAGCTCGTTGAACACTGAAGCTTTCTTT.

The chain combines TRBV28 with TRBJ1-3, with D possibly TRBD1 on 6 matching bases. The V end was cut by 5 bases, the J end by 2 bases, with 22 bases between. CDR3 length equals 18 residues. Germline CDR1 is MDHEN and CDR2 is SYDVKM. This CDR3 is CASSHGGGWEVAGNTIYF. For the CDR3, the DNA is TGTGCCAGCAGTCATGGGGGGGGCTGGGAGGTGGCTGGAAACACCATATATTTT. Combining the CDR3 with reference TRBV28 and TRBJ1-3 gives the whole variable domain DVKVTQSSRYLVKRTGEKVFLECVQDMDHENMFWYRQDPGLGLRLIYFSYDVKMKEKGDIPEGYSVSREKKERFSLILESASTNQTSMYLCASSHGGGWEVAGNTIYFGEGSWLTVV.

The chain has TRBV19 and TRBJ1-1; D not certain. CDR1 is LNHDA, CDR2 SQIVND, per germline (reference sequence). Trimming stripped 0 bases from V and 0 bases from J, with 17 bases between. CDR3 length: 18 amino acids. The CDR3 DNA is TGTGCCAGTAGTATAGATGGAAACTCCCGCCATATGAACACTGAAGCTTTCTTT. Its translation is CASSIDGNSRHMNTEAFF.

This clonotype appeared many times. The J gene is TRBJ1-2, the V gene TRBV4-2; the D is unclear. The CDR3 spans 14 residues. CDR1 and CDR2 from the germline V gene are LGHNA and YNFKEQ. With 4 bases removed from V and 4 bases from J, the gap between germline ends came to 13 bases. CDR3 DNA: TGTGCCAGCAGCCCCCCACAAATGGGCTATGGCTACACCTTC. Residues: CASSPPQMGYGYTF.

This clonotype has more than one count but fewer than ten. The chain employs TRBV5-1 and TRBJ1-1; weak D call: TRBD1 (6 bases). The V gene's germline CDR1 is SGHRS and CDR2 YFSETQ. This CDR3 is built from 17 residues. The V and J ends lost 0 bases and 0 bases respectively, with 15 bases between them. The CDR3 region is CASSLDRGRGMNTEAFF. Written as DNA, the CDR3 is TGCGCCAGCAGCTTGGATCGGGGCAGGGGTATGAACACTGAAGCTTTCTTT.

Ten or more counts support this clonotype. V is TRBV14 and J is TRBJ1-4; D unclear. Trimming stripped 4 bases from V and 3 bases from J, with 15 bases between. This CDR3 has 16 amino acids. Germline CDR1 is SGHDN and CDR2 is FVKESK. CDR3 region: CASSPSWSRPNEKLFF. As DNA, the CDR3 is TGTGCCAGCAGCCCTTCTTGGAGCCGACCTAATGAAAAACTGTTTTTT.

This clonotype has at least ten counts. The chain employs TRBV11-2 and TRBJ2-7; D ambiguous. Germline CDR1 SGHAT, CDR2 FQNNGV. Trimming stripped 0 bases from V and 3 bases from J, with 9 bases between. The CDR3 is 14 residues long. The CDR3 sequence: CASSLDGTFYEQYF. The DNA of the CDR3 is TGTGCCAGCAGCTTAGATGGTACCTTCTACGAGCAGTACTTC. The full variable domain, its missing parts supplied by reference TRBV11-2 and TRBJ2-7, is EAGVAQSPRYKIIEKRQSVAFWCNPISGHATLYWYQQILGQGPKLLIQFQNNGVVDDSQLPKDRFSAERLKGVDSTLKIQPAKLEDSAVYLCASSLDGTFYEQYFGPGTRLTVT.

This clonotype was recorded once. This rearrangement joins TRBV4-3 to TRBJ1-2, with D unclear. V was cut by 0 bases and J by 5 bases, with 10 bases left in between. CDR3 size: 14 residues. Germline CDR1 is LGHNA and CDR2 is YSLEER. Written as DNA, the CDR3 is TGCGCCAGCAGCCAAGAAGAGGAATGGTATGGCTACACCTTC. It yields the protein CASSQEEEWYGYTF.

The CDR3 spells CSASIGQGLETQYF. CDR3 coding DNA: TGCAGTGCTAGTATCGGACAGGGCCTCGAGACCCAGTACTTC. The chain employs TRBV20-1 and TRBJ2-5; the match to TRBD1 covers 8 bases. This CDR3 is 14 amino acids long. The ends lost 3 bases at V and 5 bases at J; junction bases unmatched: 8. Germline V gene lookup returns CDR1 DFQATT and CDR2 SNEGSKA (reference sequence).

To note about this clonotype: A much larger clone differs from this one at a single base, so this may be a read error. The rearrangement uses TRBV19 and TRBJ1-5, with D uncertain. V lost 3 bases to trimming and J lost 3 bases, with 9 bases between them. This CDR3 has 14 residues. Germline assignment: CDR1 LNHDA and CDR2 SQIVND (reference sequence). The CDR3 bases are TGTGCCAGTAGTATTAGTAGACTCAATCAGCCCCAGCATTTT. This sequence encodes CASSISRLNQPQHF.

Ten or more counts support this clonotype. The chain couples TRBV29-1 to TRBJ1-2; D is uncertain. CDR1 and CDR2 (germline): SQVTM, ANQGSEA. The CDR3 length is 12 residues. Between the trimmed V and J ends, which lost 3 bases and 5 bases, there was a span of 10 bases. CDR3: CSVDHRPYGYTF. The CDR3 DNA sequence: TGCAGCGTTGACCACCGACCATATGGCTACACCTTC.

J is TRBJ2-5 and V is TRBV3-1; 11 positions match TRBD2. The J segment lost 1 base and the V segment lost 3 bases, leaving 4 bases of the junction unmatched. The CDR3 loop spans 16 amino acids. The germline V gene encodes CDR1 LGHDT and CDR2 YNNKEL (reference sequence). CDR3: CASSQRLAGTQETQYF. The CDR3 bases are TGTGCCAGCAGCCAGCGACTAGCGGGGACCCAAGAGACCCAGTACTTC.

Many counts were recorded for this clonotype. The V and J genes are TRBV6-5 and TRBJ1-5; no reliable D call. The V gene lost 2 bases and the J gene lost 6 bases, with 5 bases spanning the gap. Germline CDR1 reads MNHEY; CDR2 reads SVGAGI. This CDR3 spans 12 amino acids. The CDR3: CASSYAVQPQHF. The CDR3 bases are TGTGCCAGCAGTTACGCAGTTCAGCCCCAGCATTTT.

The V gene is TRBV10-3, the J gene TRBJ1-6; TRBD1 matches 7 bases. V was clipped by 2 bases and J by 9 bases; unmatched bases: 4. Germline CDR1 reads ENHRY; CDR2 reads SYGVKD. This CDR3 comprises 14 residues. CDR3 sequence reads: CAISEARGGSPLHF. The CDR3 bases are TGTGCCATCAGTGAGGCCAGGGGGGGTTCACCCCTCCACTTT.

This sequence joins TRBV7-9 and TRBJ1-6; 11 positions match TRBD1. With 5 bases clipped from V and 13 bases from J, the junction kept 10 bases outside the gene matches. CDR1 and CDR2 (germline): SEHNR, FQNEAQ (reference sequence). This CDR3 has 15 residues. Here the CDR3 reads CASSAGTGGNQPLHF. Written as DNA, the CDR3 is TGTGCCAGCAGCGCAGGGACAGGGGGAAATCAGCCCCTCCACTTT.

CDR3 in amino acids: CASGPPGGREEKLFF. CDR3 coding DNA: TGTGCCAGCGGGCCGCCCGGGGGCCGGGAGGAAAAACTGTTTTTT. This chain links TRBV10-3 with TRBJ1-4; D is perhaps TRBD1 (6 bases). The CDR3 runs 15 residues. V lost 10 bases and J 8 bases, leaving 23 bases between the germline ends. CDR1 is ENHRY and CDR2 is SYGVKD in the germline V gene.

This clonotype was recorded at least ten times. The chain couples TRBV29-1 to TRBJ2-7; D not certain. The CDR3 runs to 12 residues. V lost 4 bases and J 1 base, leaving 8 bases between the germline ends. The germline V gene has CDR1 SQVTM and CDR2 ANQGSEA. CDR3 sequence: CSVAYRSYEQYF. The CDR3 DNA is TGCAGCGTTGCTTACAGATCCTACGAGCAGTACTTC.

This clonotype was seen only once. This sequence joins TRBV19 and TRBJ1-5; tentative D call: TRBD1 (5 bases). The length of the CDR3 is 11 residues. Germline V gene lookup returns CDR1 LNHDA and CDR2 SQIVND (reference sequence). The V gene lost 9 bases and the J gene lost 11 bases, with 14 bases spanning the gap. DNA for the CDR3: TGTGCCAGCCGCCAAGGGGAGACCCAGCATTTT. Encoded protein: CASRQGETQHF.